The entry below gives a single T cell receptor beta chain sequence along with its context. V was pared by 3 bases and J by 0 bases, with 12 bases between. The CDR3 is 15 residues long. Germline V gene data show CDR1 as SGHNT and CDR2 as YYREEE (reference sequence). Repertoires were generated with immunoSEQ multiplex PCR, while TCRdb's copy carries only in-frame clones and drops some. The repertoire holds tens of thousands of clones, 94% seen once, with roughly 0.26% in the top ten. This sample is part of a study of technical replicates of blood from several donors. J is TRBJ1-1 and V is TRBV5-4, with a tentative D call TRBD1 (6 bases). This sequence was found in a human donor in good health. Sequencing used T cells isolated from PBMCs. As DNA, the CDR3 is TGTGCCAGCAGCTCCCGGACAGCCATGAACACTGAAGCTTTCTTT. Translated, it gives CASSSRTAMNTEAFF.